This entry lists 26 T cell receptor beta chains sequenced from one sample in a study of control samples from healthy donors and cancer patients. Here immunoSEQ multiplex PCR was the method, and the copy in TCRdb shows in-frame clones only, minus some. The data show around 100,000 clones, with about nine tenths seen just once and 3.5% to 4.5% held by the top ten. Sequenced material: blood. These receptors all come from a woman in her late teens or twenties in good health.

The chain joins TRBV13 to TRBJ2-3; 8 bases are shared with TRBD2. This CDR3 is 15 amino acids long. Germline V gene lookup returns CDR1 PRHDT and CDR2 FYEKMQ (reference sequence). V lost 6 bases, J lost 2 bases, and 7 bases stayed unmatched. The CDR3 bases are TGTGCCAGCAGGTGGCGGGGGGCTTTCACAGATACGCAGTATTTT. This sequence encodes CASRWRGAFTDTQYF.

This clone was seen only once. The V and J genes are TRBV27 and TRBJ1-1, with TRBD1 matching 7 bases. The CDR3 consists of 14 residues. V gave up 5 bases and J gave up 0 bases; unmatched junction bases: 3. Germline-derived CDR1 and CDR2 are MNHEY and SMNVEV (reference sequence). The DNA for the CDR3 is TGTGCCAGCAGTCCGACAGGGTTGAACACTGAAGCTTTCTTT. Its translation is CASSPTGLNTEAFF.

The chain uses TRBV4-1 and TRBJ2-5, with TRBD2 matching 15 bases. The CDR3 contains 19 residues. The germline CDR1 and CDR2 sequences are MGHRA and YSYEKL. With V trimmed by 2 bases and J by 5 bases, 12 bases remained unmatched. CDR3 DNA: TGCGCCAGCAGCCAAACCACCGGGACTAGCGGGGGGTCGCGGGAGACCCAGTACTTC. This encodes CASSQTTGTSGGSRETQYF.

This rearrangement joins TRBV5-4 to TRBJ2-6, with 7 bases lining up with TRBD2. Germline CDR1 SGHNT, CDR2 YYREEE (reference sequence). The CDR3 has 18 amino acids. J gave up 0 bases and V 7 bases, and 13 bases lay outside the gene matches. The CDR3 sequence: CASFPRGGSSSGANVLTF. DNA for the CDR3: TGTGCCAGCTTCCCCCGAGGCGGGAGTTCCTCTGGGGCCAACGTCCTGACTTTC.

The chain employs TRBV5-4 and TRBJ2-1; 9 bases are shared with TRBD1. Losses at the gene ends were 4 bases for V and 9 bases for J; bases not matched to a gene: 8. The germline gives CDR1 SGHNT, CDR2 YYREEE (reference sequence). There are 14 residues in the CDR3. CDR3 amino acids: CASSSRDRVGEQFF. CDR3 nucleotide sequence: TGTGCCAGCAGCAGCCGGGACAGGGTGGGTGAGCAGTTCTTC.

V and J are TRBV10-1 and TRBJ1-3; D is undetermined. V was shortened by 0 bases and J by 0 bases, with 12 bases between the two germline ends. The CDR3 has 17 amino acids. Germline loops: CDR1 WNHNN, CDR2 SYGVQD (reference sequence). The CDR3 protein is CASSESTDLSSGNTIYF. The CDR3 DNA reads as TGCGCCAGCAGTGAGTCGACGGATCTGAGCTCTGGAAACACCATATATTTT.

This chain joins TRBV6-6 and TRBJ1-1; TRBD1 matches at 7 bases. V gave up 5 bases and J gave up 4 bases; unmatched junction bases: 4. This CDR3 comprises 13 residues. Looked up from germline, CDR1 is MNHNY and CDR2 is SVGAGI (reference sequence). In nucleotides, the CDR3 is TGTGCCAGCAGTACCGCAGGGGGCACTGAAGCTTTCTTT. This encodes CASSTAGGTEAFF.

The chain links TRBV5-4 to TRBJ1-1; 7 nucleotides match TRBD1. With 3 bases clipped from V and 7 bases from J, the junction kept 9 bases outside the gene matches. Germline CDR1 reads SGHNT; CDR2 reads YYREEE (reference sequence). The CDR3 is 14 amino acids. The CDR3 loop is CASSYNSRDSEAFF. For the CDR3, the DNA is TGTGCCAGCAGCTATAATTCCCGGGACAGTGAAGCTTTCTTT.

The chain combines TRBV18 with TRBJ2-5, with 8 bases identical to TRBD2. CDR3 length: 15 amino acids. Germline loops: CDR1 KGHSH, CDR2 LQKENI. With 6 bases clipped from V and 3 bases from J, the junction kept 9 bases outside the gene matches. The CDR3 DNA follows: TGTGCCAGCTCCACCACCGGGACTAGGGAAGAGACCCAGTACTTC. It encodes CASSTTGTREETQYF.

The V call is TRBV9, the J call TRBJ1-1; D unresolved. CDR1 is SGDLS and CDR2 is YYNGEE in the germline V gene. This CDR3 is built from 13 residues. Trimming shortened V by 3 bases and J by 2 bases, and 8 bases separated the two germline ends. DNA of the CDR3: TGTGCCAGCAGCGAGTTTCCTAACACTGAAGCTTTCTTT. The encoded protein is CASSEFPNTEAFF.

The chain carries TRBV19 and TRBJ2-3; possible D gene TRBD1, 6 bases. Germline-derived CDR1 and CDR2 are LNHDA and SQIVND (reference sequence). V dropped 1 base and J dropped 2 bases, with 13 bases sitting between them. CDR3 size: 16 residues. The CDR3 loop is CASSIVPGQPTDTQYF. DNA of the CDR3: TGTGCCAGTAGTATAGTCCCCGGACAGCCCACAGATACGCAGTATTTT.

V gene TRBV10-3 combines with J gene TRBJ2-1; 10 nucleotides align to TRBD2. CDR1 is ENHRY and CDR2 is SYGVKD in the germline V gene. The CDR3 spans 15 residues. V lost 6 bases to trimming and J lost 7 bases; unmatched junction nucleotides: 9. CDR3 DNA sequence: TGTGCCATCAGGGAGAGCGGGGGGGGGAAAAATGAGCAGTTCTTC. As protein: CAIRESGGGKNEQFF.

The gene calls are TRBV19 and TRBJ1-4; TRBD1 is a possible D gene (6 bases). This CDR3 spans 16 amino acids. Germline CDR1 reads LNHDA; CDR2 reads SQIVND (reference sequence). Trimming took 5 bases from V and 6 from J, leaving 19 bases between them. The CDR3: CASSSARQPGDEKLFF. CDR3 nucleotide sequence: TGTGCCAGTAGTTCCGCCCGACAGCCAGGGGATGAAAAACTGTTTTTT.

J is TRBJ1-4 and V is TRBV5-1; TRBD1 matches at 10 bases. This CDR3 has 15 residues. The germline gives CDR1 SGHRS, CDR2 YFSETQ. J lost 7 bases, V lost 4 bases, and 7 bases had no gene match. The CDR3 spells CASSQKTGGGEKLFF. DNA for the CDR3: TGCGCCAGCAGCCAAAAGACAGGGGGCGGTGAAAAACTGTTTTTT.

The CDR3 here is CASSPERNTEAFF. The CDR3, as DNA: TGTGCCAGCAGTCCCGAGCGGAACACTGAAGCTTTCTTT. This chain joins TRBV13 and TRBJ1-1; the D is unclear. The CDR3 covers 13 residues. Germline V CDR1 and CDR2: PRHDT, FYEKMQ (reference sequence). V gave up 6 bases and J gave up 1 base, with 9 bases separating them. The variable domain in full, with the rest retrieved from reference TRBV13 and TRBJ1-1, is AAGVIQSPRHLIKEKRETATLKCYPIPRHDTVYWYQQGPGQDPQFLISFYEKMQSDKGSIPDRFSAQQFSDYHSELNMSSLELGDSALYFCASSPERNTEAFFGQGTRLTVV.

Concerning this clone itself: An end of the junction does not agree with germline; a read error may underlie this. The chain joins TRBV12-3 or TRBV12-4 to TRBJ2-1; D may correspond to TRBD1 or TRBD2 (6 bases each). The CDR3 has 13 amino acids. The DNA of the CDR3 is TGTGCCAGCAGCTTAGGGGGGACGGATGAGCAGTTCTTC. Encoded protein: CASSLGGTDEQFF.

The chain uses TRBV10-3 and TRBJ2-6; 9 bases are a match to TRBD1. Germline assignment: CDR1 ENHRY and CDR2 SYGVKD. CDR3 length: 17 residues. V was pared by 7 bases and J by 2 bases, with 9 bases of the junction left unmatched. The CDR3, as DNA: TGTGCCATCAACCTAGGACAGGGGACCACTGGGGCCAACGTCCTGACTTTC. It codes for CAINLGQGTTGANVLTF.

The rearrangement joins TRBV10-1 to TRBJ1-1; no reliable D call. The V gene's germline CDR1 is WNHNN and CDR2 SYGVQD (reference sequence). Trimming shortened V by 10 bases and J by 5 bases, and 14 bases separated the two germline ends. The CDR3 spans 12 residues. CDR3 region: CATGERPTEAFF. The DNA for the CDR3 is TGCGCCACTGGGGAACGCCCAACTGAAGCTTTCTTT.

This sequence joins TRBV7-2 and TRBJ2-1; D gene ambiguous. Germline CDR1 SGHTA, CDR2 FQGNSA. CDR3 length equals 14 residues. The germline V and J ends were trimmed by 4 bases and 0 bases, with 7 bases remaining between them. CDR3 in DNA: TGTGCCAGCAGCTCTGACAACTCCTACAATGAGCAGTTCTTC. It specifies CASSSDNSYNEQFF.

CDR3 in DNA: TGTGCCAGCAGTCCCCAGGGGGGGTTCCCAAATTCACCCCTCCACTTT. Translating gives CASSPQGGFPNSPLHF. The chain recombines TRBV25-1 with TRBJ1-6; 7 positions match TRBD1. This CDR3 comprises 16 residues. The V segment lost 5 bases and the J segment 7 bases; nucleotides outside the gene matches: 11. CDR1 is MGHDK, CDR2 SYGVNS, per germline.

The rearrangement joins TRBV7-9 to TRBJ2-4, with 8 bases identical to TRBD2. The CDR3 contains 16 residues. After removal of 5 bases from V and 0 bases from J, the junction contained 6 bases not matched to a gene. Germline V CDR1 and CDR2: SEHNR, FQNEAQ (reference sequence). CDR3 sequence reads: CASSSILAVAKNIQYF. DNA for the CDR3: TGTGCCAGCAGCAGTATACTAGCGGTAGCCAAAAACATTCAGTACTTC.

The chain employs TRBV4-1 and TRBJ2-1, with 12 bases matching TRBD2. Germline CDR1 is MGHRA and CDR2 is YSYEKL. J was trimmed by 5 bases and V by 3 bases; bases with no gene match: 5. There are 16 residues in the CDR3. The CDR3 reads CASSHGLAGPNNEQFF. The CDR3 DNA sequence: TGCGCCAGCAGCCACGGACTAGCGGGGCCGAACAATGAGCAGTTCTTC.

This chain links TRBV5-6 with TRBJ1-6; D unresolved. Trimming took 1 base from V and 4 from J, leaving 6 bases between them. The germline V gene has CDR1 SGHDT and CDR2 YYEEEE. This CDR3 region has 14 residues. This CDR3 is CASSLNRYNSPLHF. DNA of the CDR3: TGTGCCAGCAGCTTGAACAGATATAATTCACCCCTCCACTTT.

The chain links TRBV27 to TRBJ1-1, with 8 bases that match TRBD1. J was trimmed by 6 bases and V by 6 bases; bases with no gene match: 0. This CDR3 comprises 11 residues. In germline, CDR1 is MNHEY, CDR2 SMNVEV (reference sequence). The CDR3, as DNA: TGTGCCAGCAGGACAGGGGCTGAAGCTTTCTTT. Residues: CASRTGAEAFF.

This clone was found once. The rearrangement uses TRBV7-9 and TRBJ2-2; D may be TRBD1 (5 bases). The ends were cut back, 5 bases at V and 3 bases at J, with 10 bases in the middle. Germline CDR1 is SEHNR and CDR2 is FQNEAQ (reference sequence). The CDR3 runs 14 residues. The CDR3 coding sequence is TGTGCCAGCAGCCTCGACAGAGACACCGGGGAGCTGTTTTTT. Translation gives CASSLDRDTGELFF.

This clone appeared once. This chain joins TRBV5-4 and TRBJ2-7; D tentatively reads TRBD1 or TRBD2 (5 bases each). The CDR3 sequence is 15 residues long. Germline V gives CDR1 SGHNT, CDR2 YYREEE (reference sequence). V lost 0 bases to trimming and J lost 0 bases, with 10 bases between them. The CDR3 region has the DNA TGTGCCAGCAGCTTGGCATTAGGGACCTCCTACGAGCAGTACTTC. As protein: CASSLALGTSYEQYF.